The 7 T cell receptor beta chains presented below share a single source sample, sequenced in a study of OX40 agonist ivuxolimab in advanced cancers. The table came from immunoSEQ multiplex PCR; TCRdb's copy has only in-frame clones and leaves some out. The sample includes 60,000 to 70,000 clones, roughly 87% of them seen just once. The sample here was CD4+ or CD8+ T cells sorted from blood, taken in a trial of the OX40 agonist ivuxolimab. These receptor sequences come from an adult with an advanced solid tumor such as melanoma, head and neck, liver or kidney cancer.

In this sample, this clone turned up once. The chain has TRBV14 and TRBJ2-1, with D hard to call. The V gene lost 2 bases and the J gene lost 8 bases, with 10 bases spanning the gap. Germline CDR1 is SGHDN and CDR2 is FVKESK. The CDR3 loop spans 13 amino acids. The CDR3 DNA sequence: TGTGCCAGCAGCCAAATAGTTGGAGATGAGCAGTTCTTC. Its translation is CASSQIVGDEQFF.

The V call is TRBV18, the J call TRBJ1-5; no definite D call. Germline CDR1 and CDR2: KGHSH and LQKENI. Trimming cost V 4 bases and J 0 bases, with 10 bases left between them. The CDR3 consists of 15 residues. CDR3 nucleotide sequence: TGTGCCAGCTCACTAGATCATGGTAGCAATCAGCCCCAGCATTTT. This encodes CASSLDHGSNQPQHF.

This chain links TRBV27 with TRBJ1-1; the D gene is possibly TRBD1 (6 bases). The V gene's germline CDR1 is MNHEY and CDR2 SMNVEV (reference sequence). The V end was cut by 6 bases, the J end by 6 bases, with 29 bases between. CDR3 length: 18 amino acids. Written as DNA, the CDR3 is TGTGCCAGCAGACCCACAGGAGTGGGGGCGTTAAATACAGCTGAAGCTTTCTTT. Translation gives CASRPTGVGALNTAEAFF.

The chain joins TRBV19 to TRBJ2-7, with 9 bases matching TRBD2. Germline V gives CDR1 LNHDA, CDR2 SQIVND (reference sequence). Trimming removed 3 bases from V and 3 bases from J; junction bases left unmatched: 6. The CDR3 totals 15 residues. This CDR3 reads CASSIRTSANYEQYF. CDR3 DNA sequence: TGTGCCAGTAGTATTAGGACTAGCGCAAACTACGAGCAGTACTTC.

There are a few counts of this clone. In DNA form, the CDR3 reads TGTGCCAGCAGCTTCCACACAGATACGCAGTATTTT. Encoded protein: CASSFHTDTQYF. J is TRBJ2-3 and V is TRBV11-3; D remains unclear. This CDR3 spans 12 amino acids. CDR1 SGHNT and CDR2 YENEEA come from the germline V gene. Trimming removed 3 bases from V and 2 bases from J, with 3 bases in between.

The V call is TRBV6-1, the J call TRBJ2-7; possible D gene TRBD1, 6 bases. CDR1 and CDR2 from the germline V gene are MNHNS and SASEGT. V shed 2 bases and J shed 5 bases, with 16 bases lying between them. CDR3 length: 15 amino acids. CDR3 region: CASSEIGQGFDEQYF. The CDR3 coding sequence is TGTGCCAGCAGTGAAATTGGGCAGGGGTTCGACGAGCAGTACTTC.

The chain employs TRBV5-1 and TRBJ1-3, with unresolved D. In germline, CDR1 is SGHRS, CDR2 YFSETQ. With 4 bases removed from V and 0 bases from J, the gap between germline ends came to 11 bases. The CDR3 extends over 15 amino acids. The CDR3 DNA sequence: TGCGCCAGCAGCCCGGACGGAGTCTCTGGAAACACCATATATTTT. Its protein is CASSPDGVSGNTIYF.